A selection of T cell receptor beta chains follows, all from one sample in a study of shared clonotypes between healthy human individuals. Clones were read by immunoSEQ multiplex PCR, and TCRdb kept only the in-frame ones, dropping some. The profile shows 1.5 million to 2.5 million clones, about 95% of them singletons. The sample comprised naive CD8+ T cells sorted from blood. The receptors come from a man aged 18-30 years in good health. Each CDR3 is given with its conserved first and last residue. The order of the fields is V gene, J gene, D gene, clone size, CDR3 DNA, CDR3 protein. The D gene is left open where the match is weak. Expanded clones get a size class; other rows say once, few or many, or leave the size out.

v_call: TRBV5-6; j_call: TRBJ1-1; d_call: .; clone_size: .; cdr3_nt: TGTGCCAGCAGCCCCGGAGGGGCGGAAGCTTTCTTT; cdr3_aa: CASSPGGAEAFF
v_call: TRBV4-2; j_call: TRBJ2-3; d_call: TRBD1; clone_size: .; cdr3_nt: TGTGCCAGCAGCCAAGTGACGTGGACAGGTGCGGAGACAGATACGCAGTATTTT; cdr3_aa: CASSQVTWTGAETDTQYF
v_call: TRBV4-1; j_call: TRBJ2-7; d_call: .; clone_size: .; cdr3_nt: TGCGCCAGCAGCCAAGTCCCAGGGGCATCCTACGAGCAGTACTTC; cdr3_aa: CASSQVPGASYEQYF
v_call: TRBV7-6; j_call: TRBJ2-1; d_call: TRBD2; clone_size: once; cdr3_nt: TGTGCCAGCAGCTTAGCGCTTACTAGCGGGAGCAGAGTCGATGAGCAGTTCTTC; cdr3_aa: CASSLALTSGSRVDEQFF
v_call: TRBV5-4; j_call: TRBJ2-4; d_call: TRBD1; clone_size: .; cdr3_nt: TGTGCCAGCAGCCCACCGGACAGGGCGAGCATTCAGTACTTC; cdr3_aa: CASSPPDRASIQYF
v_call: TRBV9; j_call: TRBJ2-5; d_call: .; clone_size: .; cdr3_nt: TGTGCCAGCAGCGGTTCAATCCGGGACACCGAAGAGACCCAGTACTTC; cdr3_aa: CASSGSIRDTEETQYF
v_call: TRBV7-2; j_call: TRBJ1-1; d_call: .; clone_size: .; cdr3_nt: TGTGCCAGCAGCTCAAAGGGGGGGTTGGTGAACACTGAAGCTTTCTTT; cdr3_aa: CASSSKGGLVNTEAFF
v_call: TRBV6-5; j_call: TRBJ1-6; d_call: .; clone_size: few; cdr3_nt: TGTGCCAGCAGTTACTCGGAGGATTCACCCCTCCACTTT; cdr3_aa: CASSYSEDSPLHF
v_call: TRBV28; j_call: TRBJ2-7; d_call: .; clone_size: .; cdr3_nt: TGTGCCAGCAGTTTTACCATGGGGGCCTACGAGCAGTACTTC; cdr3_aa: CASSFTMGAYEQYF
v_call: TRBV6-1; j_call: TRBJ2-1; d_call: TRBD2; clone_size: .; cdr3_nt: TGTGCCAGCAGTGGATGGGGGGAGGGCCTCAACAATGAGCAGTTCTTC; cdr3_aa: CASSGWGEGLNNEQFF
v_call: TRBV5-1; j_call: TRBJ2-7; d_call: .; clone_size: .; cdr3_nt: TGCGCCAGCAGCCTAAAGGAGAGCACATCCTACGAGCAGTACTTC; cdr3_aa: CASSLKESTSYEQYF
v_call: TRBV5-1; j_call: TRBJ2-2; d_call: .; clone_size: .; cdr3_nt: TGCGCCAGCAGCCCCTCCCGGGAGCGCACCGGGGAGCTGTTTTTT; cdr3_aa: CASSPSRERTGELFF
v_call: TRBV28; j_call: TRBJ1-3; d_call: TRBD1; clone_size: .; cdr3_nt: TGTGCCAGCACCACGGACAGGGAATCAGGAAACACCATATATTTT; cdr3_aa: CASTTDRESGNTIYF
v_call: TRBV4-2; j_call: TRBJ2-3; d_call: TRBD2; clone_size: .; cdr3_nt: TGTGCCAGCAGCCAGGAGAGACTAGGCGGGGGTAGCACAGATACGCAGTATTTT; cdr3_aa: CASSQERLGGGSTDTQYF
v_call: TRBV27; j_call: TRBJ2-2; d_call: TRBD2; clone_size: .; cdr3_nt: TGTGCCAGCAGTCCCCCGGCACTAGCGGCCTTCACCGGGGAGCTGTTTTTT; cdr3_aa: CASSPPALAAFTGELFF
v_call: TRBV4-1; j_call: TRBJ1-2; d_call: .; clone_size: .; cdr3_nt: TGCGCCAGCAGCCTGGAGCGGGTTTCAGGGGCACGGGCAGGGGGCTACACCTTC; cdr3_aa: CASSLERVSGARAGGYTF
v_call: TRBV7-9; j_call: TRBJ2-7; d_call: TRBD2; clone_size: .; cdr3_nt: TGTGCCAGCAGCCCACCGCCTCCGGGACTAGTCTACGAGCAGTACTTC; cdr3_aa: CASSPPPPGLVYEQYF
v_call: TRBV7-9; j_call: TRBJ2-1; d_call: .; clone_size: once; cdr3_nt: TGTGCCAGCAGCCGTCTGGCGACAGACAATGAGCAGTTCTTC; cdr3_aa: CASSRLATDNEQFF
v_call: TRBV7-8; j_call: TRBJ2-3; d_call: .; clone_size: .; cdr3_nt: TGTGCCAGCAGCTTAACGGCGGGACCCACAGATACGCAGTATTTT; cdr3_aa: CASSLTAGPTDTQYF